A selection of T cell receptor beta chains follows, all from one sample in a study of T and B cells in COVID-19 patients. Each CDR3 protein is one row after TCRdb ran MiXCR on the multiplex PCR reads. This table holds 3,500 to 4,500 distinct CDR3 sequences, around 20% found once. The sequenced material came from blood. The receptors here all came from a human donor with active COVID-19. The CDR3 runs from the conserved cysteine through the conserved F or W. The order of the fields is clone size, D gene, J gene, V gene, CDR3 DNA, CDR3 protein. D genes are given only for firm matches. Rows may omit the clone size; those that give it use once, few, many or a size class.

many NA TRBJ1-2 TRBV6-5 TGTGCCAGCAGTTTCGGGGGAACGGGAGGCTACACCTTC CASSFGGTGGYTF
medium-sized TRBD1 TRBJ1-5 TRBV27 TGTGCCAGCAGTTTAGGGACAGGGGGCAATCAGCCCCAGCATTTT CASSLGTGGNQPQHF
medium-sized NA TRBJ2-1 TRBV5-5 TGTGCCAGCAGCTTGGCCGTCGGGCCCTACACTGAGCAGTTCTTC CASSLAVGPYTEQFF
medium-sized TRBD2 TRBJ2-5 TRBV6-5 TGTGCCAGCAGTTACTTTAGCGGGAGGAAGCAAGAGACCCAGTACTTC CASSYFSGRKQETQYF
large TRBD2 TRBJ2-1 TRBV29-1 TGCAGCGTTTGTGCTGGTTCTAGCGGCAATTACAATGAGCAGTTCTTC CSVCAGSSGNYNEQFF
NA TRBD2 TRBJ2-2 TRBV6-5 TGTGCCAGCAGTCCGGGACTAGCGGGAGTGGCGAACACCGGGGAGCTGTTTTTT CASSPGLAGVANTGELFF
medium-sized NA TRBJ1-6 TRBV27 TGTGCCAGCACCTTAATTGGGTCTGCCCCCGACTCACCCCTCCACTTT CASTLIGSAPDSPLHF
few TRBD2 TRBJ2-2 TRBV4-3 TGCGCCAGCAGCCTCGGGACTATCACCGGGGAGCTGTTTTTT CASSLGTITGELFF
NA TRBD1 TRBJ2-3 TRBV27 TGTGCCAGCAGTTCTCCGGGACAGGGGGCGAAGGATACGCAGTATTTT CASSSPGQGAKDTQYF
few NA TRBJ2-7 TRBV20-1 TGCAGTGCTAGTTGGAGCGGTAAAACCTACGAGCAGTACTTC CSASWSGKTYEQYF
NA NA TRBJ1-2 TRBV7-3 TGTGCCAGCAGCTTAAACGGACCGCTGGACGGCTACACCTTC CASSLNGPLDGYTF
many NA TRBJ2-2 TRBV12-5 TGTGCTAGTGGTTTGGGGTACGGGGAGCTGTTTTTT CASGLGYGELFF
medium-sized TRBD2 TRBJ2-2 TRBV20-1 TGCAGTGCTCCCTTTCGCGGGAGTCATACCGGGGAGCTGTTTTTT CSAPFRGSHTGELFF
medium-sized NA TRBJ2-2 TRBV30 TGTGCCTGGAGTGCCCTAGACACGGACACCGGGGAGCTGTTTTTT CAWSALDTDTGELFF
NA TRBD1 TRBJ2-1 TRBV7-2 TGTGCCAGCAGCAAGGGACAGAGCTCCTACAATGAGCAGTTCTTC CASSKGQSSYNEQFF
medium-sized NA TRBJ1-5 TRBV6-6 TGTGCCAGCAGTTACTCGATCCTTCAGCCCCAGCATTTT CASSYSILQPQHF
NA TRBD2 TRBJ2-2 TRBV20-1 TGCAGTGCTTCGAGTACTAGCGGGAGGGGGACCGGGGAGCTGTTTTTT CSASSTSGRGTGELFF
once TRBD2 TRBJ2-1 TRBV20-1 TGCAGTGCGATTAGCGGGAGGGCCCTAAATGAGCAGTTCTTC CSAISGRALNEQFF
few NA TRBJ1-2 TRBV6-2/TRBV6-3 TGTGCCAGCAGTTACAGTAGGGAATATGGCTACACCTTC CASSYSREYGYTF
few TRBD2 TRBJ2-1 TRBV24-1 TGTGCCACCAGTGATCCTACGGGCCCTAGCGGGGGTTTCAATGAGCAGTTCTTC CATSDPTGPSGGFNEQFF
NA NA TRBJ2-7 TRBV7-2 TGTGCCAGCAGCCCCGTTTCCTACGAGCAGTACTTC CASSPVSYEQYF
many TRBD1 TRBJ1-1 TRBV6-5 TGTGCCAGCAGTCGACAGGGGGGCAGAACTGAAGCTTTCTTT CASSRQGGRTEAFF
medium-sized NA TRBJ2-5 TRBV6-5 TGTGCCAGCAGTTACTCGGGGTTCCGTCCCCAAGAGACCCAGTACTTC CASSYSGFRPQETQYF
medium-sized TRBD1 TRBJ2-3 TRBV27 TGTGCCAGCAGTTTTTTATCCGGACAGGGGTTGGCAGATACGCAGTATTTT CASSFLSGQGLADTQYF
medium-sized NA TRBJ1-1 TRBV29-1 TGCAGCGTCCTCGGGAAGATGAACACTGAAGCTTTCTTT CSVLGKMNTEAFF
medium-sized NA TRBJ2-5 TRBV27 TGTGCCAGCAGTCCCCGGACCCAAGAGACCCAGTACTTC CASSPRTQETQYF
NA NA TRBJ2-7 TRBV11-2 TGTGCCAGCAGCTCCCGGACGGTGTTTATCTCCTACGAGCAGTACTTC CASSSRTVFISYEQYF
medium-sized NA TRBJ2-7 TRBV19 TGTGCCAGTAGTATAGATTGGTCGAACGAGCAGTACTTC CASSIDWSNEQYF
NA TRBD2 TRBJ2-7 TRBV19 TGTGCCAGTAGTATGGGACTAGCTTTCTACGAGCAGTACTTC CASSMGLAFYEQYF
medium-sized TRBD1 TRBJ2-1 TRBV6-5 TGTGCCAGCAGTTACTTCGGGGGACAGGGCTACAATGAGCAGTTCTTC CASSYFGGQGYNEQFF
medium-sized TRBD2 TRBJ2-5 TRBV19 TGTGCCAGTAAATGGACTAGCGGGATTCAAGAGACCCAGTACTTC CASKWTSGIQETQYF
few TRBD2 TRBJ2-1 TRBV20-1 TGCAGTGCACCTAGCGGGGCTTCCTACAATGAGCAGTTCTTC CSAPSGASYNEQFF
once TRBD2 TRBJ2-7 TRBV20-1 TGCAGTGCTAGAGATGGCGGGAGCGGTTACGAGCAGTACTTC CSARDGGSGYEQYF
medium-sized TRBD1 TRBJ2-7 TRBV6-2/TRBV6-3 TGTGCCAGCAGTTACTCTCTCGACAGGGGGGAATACGAGCAGTACTTC CASSYSLDRGEYEQYF
NA NA TRBJ1-1 TRBV6-5 TGTGCCAGCAGTAACGGTGGAGGGGTCACTGAAGCTTTCTTT CASSNGGGVTEAFF
medium-sized NA TRBJ2-3 TRBV5-4 TGTGCCAGCAGTTCACAGGGAATCGGTGCAGATACGCAGTATTTT CASSSQGIGADTQYF
many TRBD1 TRBJ1-2 TRBV12-3/TRBV12-4 TGTGCCAGCAGTAGAGACAGGGTAGCCCTCTATGGCTACACCTTC CASSRDRVALYGYTF
many NA TRBJ2-2 TRBV14 TGTGCCAGCAGCCGACGGATGGCCGGGGAGCTGTTTTTT CASSRRMAGELFF
few NA TRBJ1-2 TRBV5-4 TGTGCCAGCACTTTGGGGGACCCGAGGGGCTATGGCTACACCTTC CASTLGDPRGYGYTF
NA NA TRBJ2-1 TRBV5-5 TGCGCCAGCAGCCAAGAAGGGCGGGGCCAGGGTTCCTACAATGAGCAGTTCTTC CASSQEGRGQGSYNEQFF
medium-sized NA TRBJ1-1 TRBV29-1 TGCAGCGTTGAAAACCCTGGGCGATTAACTGAAGCTTTCTTT CSVENPGRLTEAFF
medium-sized NA TRBJ1-5 TRBV12-3/TRBV12-4 TGTGCCAGCAGTTTACGCGTTAGCAATCAGCCCCAGCATTTT CASSLRVSNQPQHF
NA NA TRBJ2-7 TRBV28 TGTGCCAGCAGTTTCCCCACGGGAAAAAGGTGGTACGAGCAGTACTTC CASSFPTGKRWYEQYF
medium-sized NA TRBJ1-2 TRBV12-3/TRBV12-4 TGTGCCAGCAGTTTCGAGCTGCTAGGCTACACCTTC CASSFELLGYTF
NA NA TRBJ2-3 TRBV7-2 TGTGCCAGCAGCTTAGGGCTAGCCACCACAGATACGCAGTATTTT CASSLGLATTDTQYF
large NA TRBJ2-7 TRBV29-1 TGCAGCGTTGGCTCGGAACAGTCCTACGAGCAGTACTTC CSVGSEQSYEQYF
NA NA TRBJ1-1 TRBV2 TGTGCCAGTACAGTGTCCAACACTGAAGCTTTCTTT CASTVSNTEAFF
NA NA TRBJ2-6 TRBV12-3/TRBV12-4 TGTGCCAGCATAAGAACAGGGTTATCGTCTGGGGCCAACGTCCTGACTTTC CASIRTGLSSGANVLTF
once TRBD2 TRBJ2-3 TRBV6-5 TGTGCCAGCAGGACGGGACTAGCGGGAGTTTCGAGCACAGATACGCAGTATTTT CASRTGLAGVSSTDTQYF
medium-sized NA TRBJ2-7 TRBV18 TGTGCCAGCTCACCGGACAGGGCGGGAGGTGAGCAGTACTTC CASSPDRAGGEQYF
medium-sized NA TRBJ2-4 TRBV5-5 TGTGCCAGCAGCTTGGCTGGGCCGGGCGCCAGCATTCAGTACTTC CASSLAGPGASIQYF
few NA TRBJ1-1 TRBV20-1 TGCAGTGCTCCCGGTAATACGAACACTGAAGCTTTCTTT CSAPGNTNTEAFF
many NA TRBJ1-5 TRBV7-9 TGTGCCAGCAGCCAGGACACCAGCAATCAGCCCCAGCATTTT CASSQDTSNQPQHF
medium-sized TRBD2 TRBJ2-7 TRBV30 TGTGCCTGGAGTGTACCGCGGGGCGCCGGGACTAGCTACGAGCAGTACTTC CAWSVPRGAGTSYEQYF